The 7 T cell receptor beta chains below come from one sample, sequenced in a study of human thymus T cells. Method: immunoSEQ multiplex PCR; TCRdb's copy keeps in-frame clones and lacks some. The table lists some 120,000 clones, over 85% of them singletons. Resections that were taken during corrective heart surgery supplied the thymus tissue. Material: thymus tissue. All receptors derive from a boy in the first two years of life with a congenital heart defect but otherwise immunologically healthy.

This clone was seen a single time. Germline is not matched at one junction end, which may reflect a read error. This sequence joins TRBV4-2 and TRBJ2-7, with D possibly TRBD1 on 6 matching bases. CDR1 is LGHNA, CDR2 YNFKEQ, per germline. The CDR3 is 13 amino acids. The CDR3 DNA sequence: TGTGCCAGCAGCCCCAATGGGGGCCGGTCTACGTGCTTC. Amino acid sequence: CASSPNGGRSTCF.

This chain links TRBV7-2 with TRBJ2-5; D is undetermined. Trimming took off 5 bases at V and 1 base at J, with 11 bases between the two ends. Germline values: CDR1 SGHTA, CDR2 FQGNSA. The CDR3 consists of 14 residues. CDR3 in DNA: TGTGCCAGCAGCGCAAGGGTATCCCAAGAGACCCAGTACTTC. Translated, it gives CASSARVSQETQYF.

The V and J genes are TRBV27 and TRBJ1-2, with no clear D. V lost 6 bases and J 5 bases, leaving 19 bases between the germline ends. The CDR3 has 15 amino acids. Germline V gene lookup returns CDR1 MNHEY and CDR2 SMNVEV (reference sequence). CDR3 DNA sequence: TGTGCCAGCAGCCCCCCCGGGTATCCTATTTATGGCTACACCTTC. This codes for CASSPPGYPIYGYTF.

The chain combines TRBV7-9 with TRBJ1-1; tentatively, D is TRBD1 (5 bases). CDR3 length: 12 residues. Germline lookup yields CDR1 SEHNR and CDR2 FQNEAQ (reference sequence). V was pared by 5 bases and J by 6 bases, with 10 bases between. In nucleotides, the CDR3 is TGTGCCAGCAGCGACAGCGCTGCTGAAGCTTTCTTT. Encoded protein: CASSDSAAEAFF.

The genes are TRBV5-6 and TRBJ1-5, with D perhaps matching TRBD1 (5 bases). Germline CDR1 is SGHDT and CDR2 is YYEEEE. Trimming left V 1 base short and J 6 bases short, with 20 bases between. There are 17 residues in the CDR3. DNA of the CDR3: TGTGCCAGCAGCTTGTGGAGGTTTAGGGGAATGGGTCAGCCCCAGCATTTT. Its translation is CASSLWRFRGMGQPQHF.

This rearrangement joins TRBV4-3 to TRBJ2-5, with 7 bases fitting TRBD2. This CDR3 region has 15 residues. Germline V gene lookup returns CDR1 LGHNA and CDR2 YSLEER. Trimming took 0 bases from V and 5 from J; bases not matched to a gene: 6. Here the CDR3 DNA reads TGCGCCAGCAGCCAAGAATACGGGGGGATGGAGACCCAGTACTTC. The encoded protein is CASSQEYGGMETQYF.

The rearrangement uses TRBV30 and TRBJ1-6, with 10 bases aligning to TRBD1. CDR3 length: 16 amino acids. The trim removed 4 bases at V and 7 bases at J, leaving 10 bases unmatched. Germline V gives CDR1 GTSNPN, CDR2 SVGIG (reference sequence). The CDR3 loop is CAWKPDRGQSNSPLHF. CDR3 bases: TGTGCCTGGAAGCCTGACAGGGGGCAATCAAATTCACCCCTCCACTTT.